The 22 T cell receptor beta chains reported below all come from one sample, sequenced in a study of cytomegalovirus exposure and HLA in healthy donors. The PCR had 60 Vbeta and 13 Jbeta primers. Assay used: immunoSEQ multiplex PCR; TCRdb lists only in-frame clones, some missing. This sample yields 150,000 to 200,000 clones, of which about 85% are seen a single time; less than 2.5% belongs to the top ten. What was sequenced was PBMCs. These receptors were obtained from a man between 18 and 29 years old in good health and CMV-seropositive.

With respect to this clone: Compared with germline, one end of the junction differs, possibly owing to a read error. The genes are TRBV30 and TRBJ2-6; no reliable D call. The CDR3 is made up of 14 amino acids. Germline V lookup: CDR1 GTSNPN, CDR2 SVGIG (reference sequence). For the CDR3, the DNA is TGTGCCTGGAGTTTGGGTATGGCGGCCAACGGCCTGACTTTC. It specifies CAWSLGMAANGLTF.

V usage is TRBV7-2 and J usage is TRBJ2-4; 8 bases fit TRBD1. This CDR3 comprises 16 residues. With 5 bases clipped from V and 0 bases from J, the junction kept 6 bases outside the gene matches. Germline V gives CDR1 SGHTA, CDR2 FQGNSA. This CDR3 reads CASSPTGGLAKNIQYF. Written as DNA, the CDR3 is TGTGCCAGCAGCCCCACAGGGGGGCTAGCCAAAAACATTCAGTACTTC.

V and J are TRBV5-8 and TRBJ1-5; 8 bases fit TRBD1. J lost 0 bases, V lost 4 bases, and 6 bases had no gene match. This CDR3 has 16 amino acids. Germline CDR1 SGHTS, CDR2 YDEGEE. For the CDR3, the DNA is TGTGCCAGCAGCGGGGGGACAGGATATAGCAATCAGCCCCAGCATTTT. This codes for CASSGGTGYSNQPQHF.

The rearrangement links TRBV29-1 to TRBJ2-4, with 8 bases that match TRBD1. Germline CDR1 reads SQVTM; CDR2 reads ANQGSEA. With V trimmed by 6 bases and J by 12 bases, 4 bases remained unmatched. The CDR3 covers 10 residues. DNA for the CDR3: TGCAGCGTGGGACAGGACAGTCAGTACTTC. As protein: CSVGQDSQYF.

This clone was recorded only once. This sequence joins TRBV6-1 and TRBJ2-7; 7 positions match TRBD1. J gave up 3 bases and V 0 bases, and 5 bases lay outside the gene matches. The length of the CDR3 is 15 residues. The germline gives CDR1 MNHNS, CDR2 SASEGT. The CDR3, as DNA: TGTGCCAGCAGTGAAGCCCATGGGACAGTCTACGAGCAGTACTTC. This encodes CASSEAHGTVYEQYF.

In this sample, this clone turned up a few times. The chain uses TRBV9 and TRBJ2-2; 15 nucleotides agree with TRBD2. The CDR3 consists of 16 residues. J gave up 8 bases and V 6 bases, and 8 bases lay outside the gene matches. Germline V gene data show CDR1 as SGDLS and CDR2 as YYNGEE. The CDR3 DNA reads TGTGCCAGCACCCCTGGGACTAGCGGGGGGCATGGGGAGCTGTTTTTT. This sequence encodes CASTPGTSGGHGELFF.

The genes are TRBV5-1 and TRBJ1-1, with 7 positions matching TRBD1. Germline-derived CDR1 and CDR2 are SGHRS and YFSETQ. The V and J ends lost 2 bases and 8 bases, in that order; junction bases with no gene match: 18. This CDR3 region has 17 residues. CDR3 nucleotide sequence: TGCGCCAGCAGCTTTGGCCTCCAGGGGGACGCTGTACAGGAAGCTTTCTTT. The encoded protein is CASSFGLQGDAVQEAFF.

The rearrangement links TRBV10-3 to TRBJ1-1; no definite D call. The length of the CDR3 is 13 residues. The germline V and J ends were trimmed by 6 bases and 10 bases, with 18 bases remaining between them. Per germline, CDR1 ENHRY and CDR2 SYGVKD. CDR3 loop: CAIRLYEDRLAFF. For the CDR3, the DNA is TGTGCCATCAGGTTATACGAGGATCGGTTAGCTTTCTTT.

The chain links TRBV6-5 to TRBJ2-5; TRBD2 matches 15 bases. Germline-derived CDR1 and CDR2 are MNHEY and SVGAGI. J was trimmed by 11 bases and V by 6 bases; bases with no gene match: 4. CDR3 length: 13 amino acids. CDR3 protein: CASSQGLAGGQYF. The DNA of the CDR3 is TGTGCCAGCAGCCAAGGACTAGCGGGGGGGCAGTACTTC.

This clone was picked up a small number of times. The chain combines TRBV5-6 with TRBJ2-4, with 7 nucleotides matching TRBD1. CDR1 and CDR2 (germline): SGHDT, YYEEEE. CDR3 length equals 14 residues. The V and J ends lost 4 bases and 12 bases, in that order; junction bases with no gene match: 13. CDR3 loop: CASSLGLQRDSQYF. CDR3 DNA: TGTGCCAGCAGCCTCGGTCTCCAAAGGGACAGTCAGTACTTC.

Only one count was recorded for this clone. The V call is TRBV18, the J call TRBJ2-3; D uncertain. The germline gives CDR1 KGHSH, CDR2 LQKENI. The V end lost 3 bases, the J end lost 0 bases, and 7 bases lay between the germline ends. The CDR3 covers 14 residues. The CDR3 spells CASSPQLSTDTQYF. The CDR3 region has the DNA TGTGCCAGCTCACCTCAACTTAGCACAGATACGCAGTATTTT.

The chain recombines TRBV6-5 with TRBJ1-5, with 7 bases that match TRBD1. The CDR3 runs to 15 residues. Per the germline V gene, CDR1 is MNHEY and CDR2 is SVGAGI. The trim removed 5 bases at V and 4 bases at J, leaving 8 bases unmatched. As DNA, the CDR3 is TGTGCCAGCAGTCTCCGACAGGGCCGGAATCAGCCCCAGCATTTT. Translated, it gives CASSLRQGRNQPQHF.

The chain is built from TRBV9 and TRBJ1-6, with 12 bases identical to TRBD1. Germline lookup yields CDR1 SGDLS and CDR2 YYNGEE. This CDR3 has 22 amino acids. The ends lost 3 bases at V and 3 bases at J; junction bases unmatched: 19. This chain's CDR3 is CASSEWPFAGQGASLYNSPLHF. In DNA form, the CDR3 reads TGTGCCAGCAGCGAGTGGCCCTTCGCGGGACAGGGGGCTTCTCTCTATAATTCACCCCTCCACTTT. The full variable domain, completed using reference TRBV9 and TRBJ1-6, is DSGVTQTPKHLITATGQRVTLRCSPRSGDLSVYWYQQSLDQGLQFLIQYYNGEERAKGNILERFSAQQFPDLHSELNLSSLELGDSALYFCASSEWPFAGQGASLYNSPLHFGNGTRLTVT.

The J gene is TRBJ2-5, the V gene TRBV13; 11 bases line up with TRBD1. The CDR3 length is 16 residues. Trimming removed 4 bases from V and 4 bases from J; junction bases left unmatched: 8. Germline lookup yields CDR1 PRHDT and CDR2 FYEKMQ (reference sequence). The CDR3 sequence is CASSSVRTGGGETQYF. CDR3 bases: TGTGCCAGCAGCTCCGTGAGGACAGGGGGCGGAGAGACCCAGTACTTC.

This chain uses TRBV19 with TRBJ1-4; TRBD1 matches at 7 bases. CDR3 length: 15 amino acids. The germline V gene has CDR1 LNHDA and CDR2 SQIVND (reference sequence). J lost 6 bases, V lost 9 bases, and 13 bases had no gene match. The CDR3 sequence: CASRATGVSDEKLFF. For the CDR3, the DNA is TGTGCCAGCCGGGCCACAGGGGTGAGCGATGAAAAACTGTTTTTT.

The gene calls are TRBV7-9 and TRBJ1-4; weak D call: TRBD1 (6 bases). CDR1 is SEHNR, CDR2 FQNEAQ, per germline (reference sequence). This CDR3 comprises 15 residues. V lost 5 bases to trimming and J lost 3 bases, with 13 bases between them. The CDR3 loop reads CASSPLGASNEKLFF. CDR3 DNA sequence: TGTGCCAGCAGCCCCCTGGGGGCTTCTAATGAAAAACTGTTTTTT.

The CDR3 here is CASSGNPGFMNTEAFF. The CDR3 DNA is TGTGCCAGCAGCGGAAACCCAGGGTTCATGAACACTGAAGCTTTCTTT. V gene TRBV9 combines with J gene TRBJ1-1; D perhaps matches TRBD1 (5 bases). The germline V and J ends were trimmed by 3 bases and 0 bases, with 15 bases remaining between them. Germline CDR1 reads SGDLS; CDR2 reads YYNGEE. The CDR3 runs to 16 residues.

The V call is TRBV19, the J call TRBJ1-5, with 7 bases matching TRBD1. CDR1 is LNHDA, CDR2 SQIVND, per germline (reference sequence). The CDR3 length is 17 residues. V shed 2 bases and J 0 bases; nucleotides not matched to a gene: 7. The CDR3 protein is CASSIPPQGVSNQPQHF. As DNA, the CDR3 is TGTGCCAGTAGTATACCGCCCCAGGGGGTTAGCAATCAGCCCCAGCATTTT.

J is TRBJ2-2 and V is TRBV6-1, with 10 bases aligning to TRBD1. V lost 4 bases and J lost 7; bases outside the gene matches: 15. The CDR3 extends over 18 amino acids. CDR1 MNHNS and CDR2 SASEGT come from the germline V gene. The CDR3 DNA is TGTGCCAGCAGTGCTTTGTGGGCCGGGACAGGGGTTATCGGGGAGCTGTTTTTT. Encoded protein: CASSALWAGTGVIGELFF.

The chain recombines TRBV5-1 with TRBJ1-4, with 8 bases matching TRBD1. Unmatched junction bases numbered 10, after V lost 5 bases and J lost 7 bases. CDR1 is SGHRS and CDR2 is YFSETQ in the germline V gene. This CDR3 region has 15 residues. CDR3 loop: CASSRTGTEGEKLFF. CDR3 coding DNA: TGCGCCAGCAGTCGGACAGGGACGGAAGGTGAAAAACTGTTTTTT.

The chain employs TRBV6-6 and TRBJ1-1; 11 bases match TRBD1. Germline values: CDR1 MNHNY, CDR2 SVGAGI (reference sequence). The CDR3 covers 16 residues. Trimming at V came to 6 bases and at J to 2 bases, leaving 8 bases not matched to a gene. In DNA, the CDR3 is TGTGCCAGCAGCCGCTCTGGACAGGGGGCCAACACTGAAGCTTTCTTT. Translating gives CASSRSGQGANTEAFF.

This chain connects TRBV5-1 to TRBJ2-1; a weak D match, TRBD1 (7 bases). From germline, CDR1 is SGHRS and CDR2 YFSETQ. Trimming pared 4 bases from V and 6 bases from J, leaving 20 bases between. CDR3 length: 16 residues. CDR3 in DNA: TGCGCCAGCAGCCCTGGGGCGGGGACAGTAATCAATGAGCAGTTCTTC. Encoded protein: CASSPGAGTVINEQFF.